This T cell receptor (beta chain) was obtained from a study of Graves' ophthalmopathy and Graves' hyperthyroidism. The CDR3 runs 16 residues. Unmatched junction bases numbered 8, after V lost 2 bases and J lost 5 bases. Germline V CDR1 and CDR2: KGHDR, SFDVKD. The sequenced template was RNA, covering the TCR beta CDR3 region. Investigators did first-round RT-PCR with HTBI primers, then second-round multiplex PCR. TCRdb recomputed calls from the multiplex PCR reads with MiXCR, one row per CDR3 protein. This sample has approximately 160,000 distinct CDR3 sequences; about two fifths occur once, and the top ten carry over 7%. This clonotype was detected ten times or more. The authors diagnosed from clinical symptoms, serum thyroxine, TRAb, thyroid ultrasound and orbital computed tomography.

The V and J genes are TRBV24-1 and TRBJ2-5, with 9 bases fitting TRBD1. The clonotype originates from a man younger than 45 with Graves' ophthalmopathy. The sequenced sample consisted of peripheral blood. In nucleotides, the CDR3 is TGTGCCACCAGTGATTCCTATACAGGGGGCATGGAGACCCAGTACTTC. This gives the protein CATSDSYTGGMETQYF.